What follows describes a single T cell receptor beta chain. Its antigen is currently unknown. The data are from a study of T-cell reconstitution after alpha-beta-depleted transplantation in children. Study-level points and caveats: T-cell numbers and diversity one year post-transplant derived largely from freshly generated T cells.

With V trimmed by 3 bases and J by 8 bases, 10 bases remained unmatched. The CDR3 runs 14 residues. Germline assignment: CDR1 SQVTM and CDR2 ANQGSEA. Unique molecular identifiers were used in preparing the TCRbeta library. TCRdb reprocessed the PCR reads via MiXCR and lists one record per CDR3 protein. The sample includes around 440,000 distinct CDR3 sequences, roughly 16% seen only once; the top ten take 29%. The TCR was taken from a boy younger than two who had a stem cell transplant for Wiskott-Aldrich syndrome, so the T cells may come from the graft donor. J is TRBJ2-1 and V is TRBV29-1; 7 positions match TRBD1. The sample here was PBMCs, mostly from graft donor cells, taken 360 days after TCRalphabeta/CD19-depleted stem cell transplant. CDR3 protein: CSVDRGRGTDEQFF. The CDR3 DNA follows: TGCAGCGTTGACCGAGGCAGGGGGACGGATGAGCAGTTCTTC.